This T cell receptor beta chain was recorded in a study of Ad26.COV2.S vaccination and SARS-CoV-2 variants. Study as a whole: Participant was drawn from the COV1001 Ad26.COV2.S trial arm. Study observations and caveats: Reports say spike-specific CD8+ and CD4+ T cell responses covered substantial breadth after vaccination. Vaccine recipients posted higher spike-specific TCR breadth than their placebo counterparts.

Data came from immunoSEQ multiplex PCR; TCRdb stores just in-frame clones and leaves some out. Of fewer than 500,000 clones in the sample, about 91% were seen once. Treatment specified: about 20 received Ad26.COV2.S at low or high dose, single or two shots; about 5 received placebo; per-sample allocation not given. All samples were drawn on day 63, counting from the first vaccine or placebo injection. Ad26 vector vaccine expressed Wuhan-strain SARS-CoV-2 spike. About this clone itself: Its matching antigen is unknown.

The sequenced sample was peripheral blood, obtained in a trial of Ad26.COV2.S vaccine versus placebo. This TCR was recovered from a person between 18 and 60 years old who received the Ad26.COV2.S COVID-19 vaccine or a placebo.

Written as DNA, the CDR3 is TGCAGTGCTAGGGACCTCAAGAAGCAGTTCTTC. Encoded protein: CSARDLKKQFF. The rearrangement links TRBV20-1 to TRBJ2-1; D is unclear. Per the germline V gene, CDR1 is DFQATT and CDR2 is SNEGSKA (reference sequence). The V gene lost 3 bases and the J gene lost 11 bases, with 11 bases spanning the gap. This CDR3 is built from 11 residues.